This T cell receptor (beta chain) was sequenced in a study of cytotoxic CD8 clonotypes in ibrutinib-treated CLL. Profiled with immunoSEQ multiplex PCR; TCRdb holds only in-frame clones, not every one. Of roughly 51,000 clones listed, more than 45% are singletons. Germline lookup yields CDR1 KGHSH and CDR2 LQKENI. The length of the CDR3 is 14 residues. Trimming left V 1 base short and J 6 bases short, with 13 bases between. The V call is TRBV18, the J call TRBJ2-7; D unresolved. This specimen consisted of PBMCs, obtained after 12 months of ibrutinib treatment. The TCR originated in a human donor with chronic lymphocytic leukemia. As DNA, the CDR3 is TGTGCCAGCTCACCACGCGGACCCTCGTCCGAGCAGTACTTC. The encoded protein is CASSPRGPSSEQYF.